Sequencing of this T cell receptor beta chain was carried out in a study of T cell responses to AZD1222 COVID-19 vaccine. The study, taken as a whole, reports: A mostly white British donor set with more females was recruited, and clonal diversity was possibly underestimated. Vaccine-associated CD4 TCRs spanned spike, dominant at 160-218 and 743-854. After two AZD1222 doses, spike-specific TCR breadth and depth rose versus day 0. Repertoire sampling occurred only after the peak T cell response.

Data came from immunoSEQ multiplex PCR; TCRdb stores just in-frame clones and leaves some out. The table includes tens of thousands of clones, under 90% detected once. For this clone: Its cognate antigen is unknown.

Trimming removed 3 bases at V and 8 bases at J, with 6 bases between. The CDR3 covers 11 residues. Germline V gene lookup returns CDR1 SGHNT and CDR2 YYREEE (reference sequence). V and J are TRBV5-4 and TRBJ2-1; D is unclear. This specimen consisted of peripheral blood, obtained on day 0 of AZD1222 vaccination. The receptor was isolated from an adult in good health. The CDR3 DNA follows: TGTGCCAGCAGCTCCATCTATGAGCAGTTCTTC. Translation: CASSSIYEQFF.